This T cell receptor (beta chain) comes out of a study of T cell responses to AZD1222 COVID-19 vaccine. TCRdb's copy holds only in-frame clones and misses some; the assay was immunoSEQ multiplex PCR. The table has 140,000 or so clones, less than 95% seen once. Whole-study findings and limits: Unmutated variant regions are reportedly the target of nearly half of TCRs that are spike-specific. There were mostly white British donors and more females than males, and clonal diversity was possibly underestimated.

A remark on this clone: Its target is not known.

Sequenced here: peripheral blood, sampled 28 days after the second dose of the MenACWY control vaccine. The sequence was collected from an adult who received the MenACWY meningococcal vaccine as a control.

Here the CDR3 DNA reads TGTGCCACCAGTGACACGGACAGGGTAGGGCAGTTCTTC. Translating it yields CATSDTDRVGQFF. The chain uses TRBV24-1 and TRBJ2-1; TRBD1 aligns across 8 bases. This CDR3 contains 13 residues. V lost 4 bases to trimming and J lost 12 bases; unmatched junction nucleotides: 7. The germline V gene encodes CDR1 KGHDR and CDR2 SFDVKD.